This record covers a single T cell receptor beta chain. The record originates from a study of response to subunit inactivated influenza vaccine. The CDR3 length is 15 residues. The V and J ends lost 1 base and 4 bases respectively, with 13 bases between them. CDR1 is SGHRS and CDR2 is YFSETQ in the germline V gene. A single record per CDR3 protein comes from TCRdb applying MiXCR to the RT-PCR reads. The table has under 550,000 distinct CDR3 sequences, 6.5% to 8% seen once; the top ten hold 10% to 15%. The source was PBMCs from blood, collected about 23 months after vaccination. The chain combines TRBV5-1 with TRBJ2-3; tentative D call: TRBD1 (5 bases). The source of this sequence is a man between 50 and 69 years old who received an inactivated influenza vaccine. In DNA, the CDR3 is TGCGCCAGCAGCTTGCAGGGTTTGTTGGCAGATACGCAGTATTTT. It codes for CASSLQGLLADTQYF.